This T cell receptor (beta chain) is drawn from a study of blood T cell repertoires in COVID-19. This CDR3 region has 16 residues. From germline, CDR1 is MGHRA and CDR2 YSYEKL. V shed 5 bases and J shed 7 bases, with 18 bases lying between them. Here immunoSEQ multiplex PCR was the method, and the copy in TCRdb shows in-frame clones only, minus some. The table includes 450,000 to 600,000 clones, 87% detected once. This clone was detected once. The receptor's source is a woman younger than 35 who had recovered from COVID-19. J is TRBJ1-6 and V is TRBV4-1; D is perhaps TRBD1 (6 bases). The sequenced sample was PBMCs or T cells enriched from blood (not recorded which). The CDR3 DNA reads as TGCGCCAGCAGCAGCGGGGGAGACAGGCCCAATTCACCCCTCCACTTT. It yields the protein CASSSGGDRPNSPLHF.